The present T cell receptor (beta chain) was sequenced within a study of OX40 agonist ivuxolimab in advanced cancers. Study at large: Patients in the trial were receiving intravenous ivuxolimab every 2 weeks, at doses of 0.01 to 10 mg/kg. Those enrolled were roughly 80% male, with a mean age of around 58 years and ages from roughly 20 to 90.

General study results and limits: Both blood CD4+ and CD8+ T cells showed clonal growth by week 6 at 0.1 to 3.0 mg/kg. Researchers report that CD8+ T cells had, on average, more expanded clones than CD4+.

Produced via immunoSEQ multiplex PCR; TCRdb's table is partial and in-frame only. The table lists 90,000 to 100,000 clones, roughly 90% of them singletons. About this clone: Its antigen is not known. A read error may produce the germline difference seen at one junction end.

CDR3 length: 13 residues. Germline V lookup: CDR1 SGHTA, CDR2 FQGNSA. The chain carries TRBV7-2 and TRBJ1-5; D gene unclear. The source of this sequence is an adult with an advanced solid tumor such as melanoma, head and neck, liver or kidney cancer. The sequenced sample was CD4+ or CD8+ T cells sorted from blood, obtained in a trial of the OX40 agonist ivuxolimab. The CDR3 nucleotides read TGTGCCAGTAGCTCCTATACTAATCAGCCCCAGCATTTT. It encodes CASSSYTNQPQHF. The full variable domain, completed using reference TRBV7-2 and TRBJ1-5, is GAGVSQSPSNKVTEKGKDVELRCDPISGHTALYWYRQSLGQGLEFLIYFQGNSAPDKSGLPSDRFSAERTGGSVSTLTIQRTQQEDSAVYLCASSSYTNQPQHFGDGTRLSIL.